The rows below give T cell receptor beta chains drawn from one sample of a study of T-cell reconstitution after alpha-beta-depleted transplantation in children. TCRdb re-derived calls from the PCR reads in MiXCR, one entry per CDR3 protein. The top ten hold 2.2% of the sample, which has 500,000 to 750,000 distinct CDR3 sequences, 10% to 15% seen once. The sequencing used PBMCs, mostly from graft donor cells, collected 360 days after TCRalphabeta/CD19-depleted stem cell transplant. All receptors derive from a male patient younger than 18 who had a stem cell transplant for acute myeloid leukemia, so the T cells may come from the graft donor. CDR3s include the opening cysteine and the closing phenylalanine or tryptophan. D genes are given only for firm matches. Some rows mark clone size as missing; the rest say once, few, many or name a class of expanded clone.

v_gene: TRBV12-3/TRBV12-4
j_gene: TRBJ1-2
d_gene: -
abundance: -
CDR3aa: CASSLGLLQGTYGYTF
CDR3nt: TGTGCCAGCAGTTTAGGCCTCCTTCAAGGGACCTATGGCTACACCTTC

v_gene: TRBV6-5
j_gene: TRBJ2-1
d_gene: -
abundance: few
CDR3aa: CASSYSADSGEQFF
CDR3nt: TGTGCCAGCAGTTACAGCGCGGACAGTGGTGAGCAGTTCTTC

v_gene: TRBV5-1
j_gene: TRBJ1-1
d_gene: -
abundance: -
CDR3aa: CASSLAWGDLTEAFF
CDR3nt: TGCGCCAGCAGCTTGGCCTGGGGTGATCTCACTGAAGCTTTCTTT

v_gene: TRBV7-2
j_gene: TRBJ2-3
d_gene: TRBD2
abundance: many
CDR3aa: CASSSYLSGITDTQYF
CDR3nt: TGTGCCAGCAGCTCCTATCTAAGCGGGATCACAGATACGCAGTATTTT

v_gene: TRBV6-4
j_gene: TRBJ1-5
d_gene: TRBD1
abundance: -
CDR3aa: CASSDLGQEDNQPQHF
CDR3nt: TGTGCCAGCAGTGACCTCGGACAGGAAGATAATCAGCCCCAGCATTTT

v_gene: TRBV5-1
j_gene: TRBJ2-5
d_gene: -
abundance: -
CDR3aa: CASSFDLAKRETQYF
CDR3nt: TGCGCCAGCAGCTTCGATCTAGCGAAGAGGGAGACCCAGTACTTC

v_gene: TRBV20-1
j_gene: TRBJ2-5
d_gene: TRBD1
abundance: -
CDR3aa: CSADPGQGGETQYF
CDR3nt: TGCAGTGCCGACCCGGGACAGGGAGGAGAGACCCAGTACTTC

v_gene: TRBV6-1
j_gene: TRBJ2-3
d_gene: TRBD2
abundance: -
CDR3aa: CASSISASGRAFGADTQYF
CDR3nt: TGTGCCAGCAGTATATCCGCTAGCGGGAGGGCATTCGGGGCAGATACGCAGTATTTT

v_gene: TRBV5-1
j_gene: TRBJ2-1
d_gene: TRBD2
abundance: few
CDR3aa: CASSIRLSGRGYNEQFF
CDR3nt: TGCGCCAGCAGCATAAGACTTAGCGGGAGGGGCTACAATGAGCAGTTCTTC

v_gene: TRBV29-1
j_gene: TRBJ2-3
d_gene: -
abundance: many
CDR3aa: CSVVGWRLFTDTQYF
CDR3nt: TGCAGCGTTGTGGGATGGAGGCTGTTCACAGATACGCAGTATTTT

v_gene: TRBV12-3/TRBV12-4
j_gene: TRBJ2-5
d_gene: -
abundance: -
CDR3aa: CASSLMQTQETQYF
CDR3nt: TGTGCCAGCAGTTTAATGCAGACCCAAGAGACCCAGTACTTC

v_gene: TRBV4-3
j_gene: TRBJ2-7
d_gene: -
abundance: few
CDR3aa: CASSQDKTFYEQYF
CDR3nt: TGCGCCAGCAGCCAAGATAAAACTTTCTACGAGCAGTACTTC

v_gene: TRBV7-2
j_gene: TRBJ1-6
d_gene: -
abundance: few
CDR3aa: CASSPEVRGGNSPLHF
CDR3nt: TGTGCCAGCAGCCCAGAGGTTCGGGGAGGGAATTCACCCCTCCACTTT

v_gene: TRBV20-1
j_gene: TRBJ2-1
d_gene: TRBD2
abundance: -
CDR3aa: CSARFLRGGRNEQFF
CDR3nt: TGCAGTGCTAGATTTCTTCGGGGCGGGAGGAATGAGCAGTTCTTC

v_gene: TRBV20-1
j_gene: TRBJ2-7
d_gene: TRBD2
abundance: -
CDR3aa: CSHKRELGYEQYF
CDR3nt: TGCAGTCATAAGCGGGAGCTCGGGTACGAGCAGTACTTC

v_gene: TRBV12-3/TRBV12-4
j_gene: TRBJ2-7
d_gene: TRBD2
abundance: once
CDR3aa: CASSLMGGTVDEQYF
CDR3nt: TGTGCCAGCAGTTTGATGGGGGGGACTGTGGACGAGCAGTACTTC

v_gene: TRBV18
j_gene: TRBJ2-1
d_gene: TRBD1
abundance: few
CDR3aa: CASSPRQGARNEQFF
CDR3nt: TGTGCCAGCTCACCACGGCAGGGGGCGAGGAATGAGCAGTTCTTC

v_gene: TRBV28
j_gene: TRBJ2-2
d_gene: TRBD2
abundance: few
CDR3aa: CASSGTSASGELFF
CDR3nt: TGTGCCAGCAGCGGGACTAGCGCGTCCGGGGAGCTGTTTTTT

v_gene: TRBV7-2
j_gene: TRBJ1-4
d_gene: -
abundance: many
CDR3aa: CASSPGLGNEKLFF
CDR3nt: TGTGCCAGCAGCCCAGGCCTCGGAAATGAAAAACTGTTTTTT

v_gene: TRBV20-1
j_gene: TRBJ2-1
d_gene: TRBD2
abundance: few
CDR3aa: CSARDGGKRDWSYNEQFF
CDR3nt: TGCAGTGCTAGAGACGGCGGAAAGCGGGACTGGTCCTACAATGAGCAGTTCTTC

v_gene: TRBV7-6
j_gene: TRBJ2-5
d_gene: TRBD2
abundance: -
CDR3aa: CASSLGASGRARETQYF
CDR3nt: TGTGCCAGCAGCTTAGGCGCTAGCGGGAGGGCCAGGGAGACCCAGTACTTC

v_gene: TRBV7-9
j_gene: TRBJ2-7
d_gene: TRBD2
abundance: -
CDR3aa: CASSLLAGVVDEQYF
CDR3nt: TGTGCCAGCAGCTTGTTAGCGGGAGTGGTCGACGAGCAGTACTTC

v_gene: TRBV7-9
j_gene: TRBJ2-5
d_gene: -
abundance: few
CDR3aa: CASSSTWTKLRETQYF
CDR3nt: TGTGCCAGCAGCTCGACGTGGACCAAGCTCAGGGAGACCCAGTACTTC

v_gene: TRBV20-1
j_gene: TRBJ2-4
d_gene: -
abundance: few
CDR3aa: CSAYGSGLAKNIQYF
CDR3nt: TGCAGTGCATATGGGAGCGGCCTAGCCAAAAACATTCAGTACTTC

v_gene: TRBV3-1
j_gene: TRBJ2-5
d_gene: TRBD1
abundance: many
CDR3aa: CASSRDRGIETQYF
CDR3nt: TGTGCCAGCAGCCGCGACAGGGGGATAGAGACCCAGTACTTC

v_gene: TRBV12-3/TRBV12-4
j_gene: TRBJ2-2
d_gene: -
abundance: many
CDR3aa: CASSSSGTLNTGELFF
CDR3nt: TGTGCCAGCAGTAGTTCAGGGACTCTGAACACCGGGGAGCTGTTTTTT

v_gene: TRBV6-5
j_gene: TRBJ1-4
d_gene: -
abundance: many
CDR3aa: CASSRSGGKNEKLFF
CDR3nt: TGTGCCAGCAGCCGATCGGGAGGGAAAAATGAAAAACTGTTTTTT

v_gene: TRBV10-3
j_gene: TRBJ2-2
d_gene: -
abundance: -
CDR3aa: CAISGAGELFF
CDR3nt: TGTGCCATCAGTGGAGCCGGGGAGCTGTTTTTT

v_gene: TRBV28
j_gene: TRBJ2-3
d_gene: TRBD2
abundance: many
CDR3aa: CASSPTSGGTDTQYF
CDR3nt: TGTGCCAGCAGTCCCACTAGCGGCGGCACAGATACGCAGTATTTT

v_gene: TRBV20-1
j_gene: TRBJ2-6
d_gene: -
abundance: few
CDR3aa: CSASPVVVRGANVLTF
CDR3nt: TGCAGTGCTTCACCGGTAGTTGTACGTGGGGCCAACGTCCTGACTTTC

v_gene: TRBV5-1
j_gene: TRBJ2-3
d_gene: -
abundance: many
CDR3aa: CASSLFSTDTQYF
CDR3nt: TGCGCCAGCAGCTTGTTCTCCACAGATACGCAGTATTTT

v_gene: TRBV7-9
j_gene: TRBJ2-1
d_gene: -
abundance: few
CDR3aa: CASSPDLLANSYNEQFF
CDR3nt: TGTGCCAGCAGCCCAGACCTTCTAGCGAACTCCTACAATGAGCAGTTCTTC

v_gene: TRBV12-3/TRBV12-4
j_gene: TRBJ2-7
d_gene: TRBD1
abundance: many
CDR3aa: CASSLAGGYYEQYF
CDR3nt: TGTGCCAGCAGTTTAGCAGGGGGCTACTACGAGCAGTACTTC

v_gene: TRBV6-5
j_gene: TRBJ1-5
d_gene: TRBD1
abundance: few
CDR3aa: CASRMTGNSISNQPQHF
CDR3nt: TGTGCCAGCAGAATGACAGGGAACTCAATTAGCAATCAGCCCCAGCATTTT

v_gene: TRBV27
j_gene: TRBJ2-3
d_gene: -
abundance: -
CDR3aa: CASSLLPGGGTDTQYF
CDR3nt: TGTGCCAGCAGTTTGCTCCCGGGGGGCGGTACAGATACGCAGTATTTT

v_gene: TRBV5-1
j_gene: TRBJ2-7
d_gene: -
abundance: many
CDR3aa: CASSRDKLNNYEQYF
CDR3nt: TGCGCCAGCAGCCGAGACAAATTGAACAATTACGAGCAGTACTTC

v_gene: TRBV5-5
j_gene: TRBJ2-7
d_gene: -
abundance: many
CDR3aa: CASSLVQTYEQYF
CDR3nt: TGTGCCAGCAGCTTAGTACAGACCTACGAGCAGTACTTC

v_gene: TRBV20-1
j_gene: TRBJ2-7
d_gene: TRBD2
abundance: -
CDR3aa: CSAQGRSGSIPGEQYF
CDR3nt: TGCAGTGCCCAGGGTCGGAGCGGGAGTATTCCGGGGGAGCAGTACTTC

v_gene: TRBV4-2
j_gene: TRBJ2-3
d_gene: TRBD2
abundance: few
CDR3aa: CASSQPLAGGGTDTQYF
CDR3nt: TGTGCCAGCAGCCAACCTTTAGCGGGAGGGGGCACAGATACGCAGTATTTT

v_gene: TRBV18
j_gene: TRBJ2-7
d_gene: -
abundance: few
CDR3aa: CASSPEVINSYEQYF
CDR3nt: TGTGCCAGCTCACCAGAGGTGATAAACTCCTACGAGCAGTACTTC

v_gene: TRBV9
j_gene: TRBJ2-2
d_gene: TRBD2
abundance: -
CDR3aa: CASRTGLTTGELFF
CDR3nt: TGTGCCAGCAGGACGGGACTAACAACCGGGGAGCTGTTTTTT

v_gene: TRBV6-2/TRBV6-3
j_gene: TRBJ2-3
d_gene: -
abundance: few
CDR3aa: CATNRWSGDDHTQYF
CDR3nt: TGTGCCACCAATCGGTGGTCCGGGGATGATCATACGCAGTATTTT

v_gene: TRBV28
j_gene: TRBJ2-3
d_gene: -
abundance: -
CDR3aa: CASTVHSTDTQYF
CDR3nt: TGTGCCAGCACCGTCCATTCCACAGATACGCAGTATTTT

v_gene: TRBV27
j_gene: TRBJ2-4
d_gene: -
abundance: few
CDR3aa: CASSPHPINIQYF
CDR3nt: TGTGCCAGCAGTCCCCACCCTATAAACATTCAGTACTTC

v_gene: TRBV28
j_gene: TRBJ2-7
d_gene: -
abundance: many
CDR3aa: CASSTFSSYEQYF
CDR3nt: TGTGCCAGCAGCACCTTTAGCTCCTACGAGCAGTACTTC